This TCR beta chain was observed in a study of CD8 T cells in Susac syndrome. The authors reverse transcribed roughly 0.5 to 1 ug RNA with random hexamers. Amplification of TCR beta CDR3 was carried out by immunoSEQ multiplex PCR, which covered 54 Vbeta and 13 Jbeta segments. Each CDR3 protein is one row after TCRdb ran MiXCR on the immunoSEQ multiplex PCR reads. The sample consists of around 300,000 distinct CDR3 sequences, about 92% of them appearing once. The CDR3 loop spans 15 amino acids. Germline V gene lookup returns CDR1 SGHVS and CDR2 FQNEAQ. V dropped 5 bases and J dropped 8; count of bases not matched to a gene: 7.

The source material was CD4+ T cells from PBMCs. The chain has TRBV7-8 and TRBJ1-6, with TRBD1 matching 9 bases. This receptor was identified in a human donor with multiple sclerosis. The CDR3 is CASSPRDRVDSPLHF. DNA of the CDR3: TGTGCCAGCAGCCCCCGGGACAGGGTGGATTCACCCCTCCACTTT.